The present entry profiles one T cell receptor (beta chain) with its context. Its specificity is not known. These data come from a study of cytomegalovirus exposure and HLA in healthy donors. Both 60 Vbeta primers and 13 Jbeta primers went into the PCR. Method: immunoSEQ multiplex PCR; TCRdb's copy keeps in-frame clones and lacks some. The table includes 200,000 to 250,000 clones, over 65% detected once. The ends lost 0 bases at V and 7 bases at J; junction bases unmatched: 23. CDR1 and CDR2 from the germline V gene are KGHSH and LQKENI. The CDR3 sequence is 22 residues long. Broader study findings: It was reportedly the case that the classifier diagnosed cytomegalovirus status with high specificity and sensitivity. An analysis was carried out at a later point. It showed that HLA-associated TCR beta chains were more clonally expanded than equally common non-associated chains. It was confirmed in vitro that a few of the CMV-associated chains were specific for CMV antigens. Presence/absence results assume similar sequencing depth per donor, which may not hold.

Sequencing was done on a sample of PBMCs. The clonotype originates from a man aged 18 to 30 in good health and CMV-seronegative. J is TRBJ2-1 and V is TRBV18; TRBD2 matches at 11 bases. The CDR3 reads CASSPPVFRVASGRRIGNEQFF. The CDR3 DNA reads as TGTGCCAGCTCACCACCGGTATTTAGGGTGGCTAGCGGGAGGAGAATTGGTAATGAGCAGTTCTTC. The full variable domain, in which reference TRBV18 and TRBJ2-1 provide the parts outside the CDR3, is NAGVMQNPRHLVRRRGQEARLRCSPMKGHSHVYWYRQLPEEGLKFMVYLQKENIIDESGMPKERFSAEFPKEGPSILRIQQVVRGDSAAYFCASSPPVFRVASGRRIGNEQFFGPGTRLTVL.